A single sample is the source of the 25 T cell receptor beta chains below, sequenced in a study of technical replicates of blood from a few donors. Sequencing was performed with immunoSEQ multiplex PCR; in TCRdb, only in-frame clones are kept and a portion is missing. The sample lists fewer than 100,000 clones, 85% to 95% occurring once. The specimen was T cells isolated from PBMCs. The receptors originated from a human donor in good health.

This rearrangement joins TRBV11-3 to TRBJ1-1; 9 nucleotides agree with TRBD1. Germline V gene lookup returns CDR1 SGHNT and CDR2 YENEEA. The CDR3 sequence is 11 residues long. V lost 5 bases, J lost 8 bases, and 0 bases stayed unmatched. CDR3: CASSGTGEAFF. CDR3 bases: TGTGCCAGCAGCGGGACAGGGGAAGCTTTCTTT.

The rearrangement links TRBV5-1 to TRBJ1-5, with 7 positions matching TRBD1. This CDR3 region has 14 residues. Germline CDR1 SGHRS, CDR2 YFSETQ. V was clipped by 4 bases and J by 7 bases; unmatched bases: 8. The CDR3 region is CASSPTGNTQPQHF. In DNA, the CDR3 is TGCGCCAGCAGCCCGACAGGGAACACGCAGCCCCAGCATTTT.

J is TRBJ2-3 and V is TRBV10-1, with 8 bases matching TRBD1. This CDR3 is built from 16 residues. Germline CDR1 WNHNN, CDR2 SYGVQD (reference sequence). V lost 2 bases and J lost 6; bases outside the gene matches: 10. The CDR3, as DNA: TGCGCCAGCAGTGAGAGGACAGGGTCCTTCTGGGATACGCAGTATTTT. Its protein is CASSERTGSFWDTQYF.

The J gene is TRBJ2-7, the V gene TRBV11-2, with D maybe TRBD1 (6 bases). The CDR3 is 15 amino acids. Per the germline V gene, CDR1 is SGHAT and CDR2 is FQNNGV. V was clipped by 1 base and J by 0 bases, with 10 bases between them. CDR3 amino acids: CASSLGGLNSYEQYF. The CDR3, as DNA: TGTGCCAGCAGCTTAGGGGGGCTTAACTCCTACGAGCAGTACTTC.

The chain recombines TRBV4-2 with TRBJ2-3; 7 bases are a match to TRBD2. V lost 1 base and J lost 4; bases outside the gene matches: 8. Germline lookup yields CDR1 LGHNA and CDR2 YNFKEQ. The CDR3 sequence is 16 residues long. The CDR3 region is CASSQASGGRADTQYF. CDR3 coding DNA: TGTGCCAGCAGCCAAGCCTCGGGGGGAAGGGCAGATACGCAGTATTTT.

The V call is TRBV13, the J call TRBJ2-7, with 10 bases aligning to TRBD1. This CDR3 is built from 14 residues. CDR1 PRHDT and CDR2 FYEKMQ come from the germline V gene (reference sequence). The J segment lost 5 bases and the V segment lost 5 bases, leaving 6 bases of the junction unmatched. The CDR3 DNA reads TGTGCCAGCAGCGCCGGGACAGGGGTTAACGAGCAGTACTTC. The encoded protein is CASSAGTGVNEQYF.

This rearrangement joins TRBV4-2 to TRBJ2-5, with D unresolved. Germline loops: CDR1 LGHNA, CDR2 YNFKEQ. The CDR3 covers 15 residues. V shed 3 bases and J shed 2 bases, with 13 bases lying between them. The CDR3 protein is CASSHYPRGQETQYF. CDR3 sequence (DNA): TGTGCCAGCAGCCACTACCCTAGAGGTCAAGAGACCCAGTACTTC.

The chain employs TRBV30 and TRBJ1-5; D might be TRBD1 (5 bases). V was pared by 4 bases and J by 3 bases, with 28 bases between. This CDR3 has 19 residues. Germline CDR1 GTSNPN, CDR2 SVGIG (reference sequence). CDR3 region: CAWTPGSDSTSSNNQPQHF. The DNA of the CDR3 is TGTGCCTGGACCCCCGGATCAGACAGTACCTCCTCAAACAATCAGCCCCAGCATTTT.

Only one count was recorded for this clone. This chain uses TRBV9 with TRBJ1-4; 7 positions match TRBD1. The V gene's germline CDR1 is SGDLS and CDR2 YYNGEE. V shed 3 bases and J 8 bases; nucleotides not matched to a gene: 10. The CDR3 totals 15 residues. The CDR3 loop reads CASSAEGDSGEKLFF. The CDR3 DNA sequence: TGTGCCAGCAGCGCCGAGGGGGACAGTGGGGAAAAACTGTTTTTT. The variable domain in full, completed from reference TRBV9 and TRBJ1-4, reads DSGVTQTPKHLITATGQRVTLRCSPRSGDLSVYWYQQSLDQGLQFLIQYYNGEERAKGNILERFSAQQFPDLHSELNLSSLELGDSALYFCASSAEGDSGEKLFFGSGTQLSVL.

The genes are TRBV27 and TRBJ2-5, with 12 nucleotides matching TRBD2. The CDR3 covers 15 residues. CDR1 and CDR2 from the germline V gene are MNHEY and SMNVEV (reference sequence). The trim removed 4 bases at V and 2 bases at J, leaving 2 bases unmatched. Here the CDR3 reads CASSWTSGTQETQYF. The CDR3 DNA reads as TGTGCCAGCAGTTGGACTAGCGGGACGCAAGAGACCCAGTACTTC.

CDR3 sequence (DNA): TGTGCCAGCAGCTTAGGGTCCGGCTACAATGAGCAGTTCTTC. This translates into CASSLGSGYNEQFF. This chain connects TRBV11-3 to TRBJ2-1; D is unclear. Between the trimmed V and J ends, which lost 1 base and 3 bases, there was a span of 7 bases. CDR1 is SGHNT and CDR2 is YENEEA in the germline V gene. The CDR3 runs 14 residues.

The rearrangement uses TRBV7-6 and TRBJ1-1, with D unclear. V was pared by 5 bases and J by 5 bases, with 12 bases between. CDR1 and CDR2 (germline): SGHVS, FNYEAQ. The CDR3 is 13 residues long. The CDR3 DNA reads as TGTGCCAGCAGCAAGCAAGAGAGGACTGAAGCTTTCTTT. Translation: CASSKQERTEAFF.

V gene TRBV19 combines with J gene TRBJ2-3; the D gene is possibly TRBD2 (7 bases). CDR1 is LNHDA and CDR2 is SQIVND in the germline V gene (reference sequence). This CDR3 has 15 residues. The germline V and J ends were trimmed by 5 bases and 2 bases, with 14 bases remaining between them. CDR3 coding DNA: TGTGCCAGTAGTGGGGGGGCCCTCGCCACAGATACGCAGTATTTT. Encoded protein: CASSGGALATDTQYF.

This clone was observed a single time. The chain is built from TRBV27 and TRBJ2-7; maybe TRBD2 (5 bases). CDR1 MNHEY and CDR2 SMNVEV come from the germline V gene (reference sequence). The ends were cut back, 6 bases at V and 0 bases at J, with 15 bases in the middle. The CDR3 extends over 15 amino acids. CDR3 residues: CASSRLFLSSYEQYF. The CDR3 nucleotides are TGTGCCAGCAGCCGACTATTCCTCAGCTCCTACGAGCAGTACTTC.

The DNA for the CDR3 is TGTGCCAGCAGTAGTACAGGGCCCTACAATGAGCAGTTCTTC. Its protein product is CASSSTGPYNEQFF. The V gene is TRBV6-5, the J gene TRBJ2-1; tentative D call: TRBD1 (6 bases). In germline, CDR1 is MNHEY, CDR2 SVGAGI. The CDR3 is 14 residues long. Trimming removed 5 bases from V and 2 bases from J, with 10 bases in between.

V gene TRBV5-1 combines with J gene TRBJ2-2; 7 nucleotides line up with TRBD1. The length of the CDR3 is 15 residues. The V segment lost 2 bases and the J segment 2 bases; nucleotides outside the gene matches: 3. Per the germline V gene, CDR1 is SGHRS and CDR2 is YFSETQ. The CDR3 nucleotides are TGCGCCAGCAGCTTCCGACAGGGCAACACCGGGGAGCTGTTTTTT. As protein: CASSFRQGNTGELFF.

The V and J genes are TRBV19 and TRBJ2-7, with 8 bases identical to TRBD1. The J segment lost 12 bases and the V segment lost 7 bases, leaving 8 bases of the junction unmatched. CDR3 size: 11 residues. Germline loops: CDR1 LNHDA, CDR2 SQIVND (reference sequence). For the CDR3, the DNA is TGTGCCAGTAAAAGAGACAGGGGACCGTACTTC. Protein product: CASKRDRGPYF. Drawing the rest from reference TRBV19 and TRBJ2-7, the complete variable domain is DGGITQSPKYLFRKEGQNVTLSCEQNLNHDAMYWYRQDPGQGLRLIYYSQIVNDFQKGDIAEGYSVSREKKESFPLTVTSAQKNPTAFYLCASKRDRGPYFGPGTRLTVT.

The chain links TRBV11-2 to TRBJ2-1; 7 nucleotides agree with TRBD1. The CDR3 extends over 16 amino acids. Losses at the gene ends were 5 bases for V and 5 bases for J; bases not matched to a gene: 12. Germline values: CDR1 SGHAT, CDR2 FQNNGV. The CDR3 DNA reads as TGTGCCAGCAGCCCTTTAAGGGGGCGCAGTCACAATGAGCAGTTCTTC. It is translated as CASSPLRGRSHNEQFF.

The chain employs TRBV4-1 and TRBJ1-4; D is unclear. The germline V and J ends were trimmed by 1 base and 2 bases, with 8 bases remaining between them. The CDR3 is 15 residues long. CDR1 and CDR2 from the germline V gene are MGHRA and YSYEKL. The CDR3 nucleotides read TGCGCCAGCAGCCAAGTGGTAGTGACTAATGAAAAACTGTTTTTT. It specifies CASSQVVVTNEKLFF.

The gene calls are TRBV6-5 and TRBJ1-2; 8 bases are shared with TRBD1. Germline V gives CDR1 MNHEY, CDR2 SVGAGI. CDR3 length: 15 amino acids. V was pared by 0 bases and J by 7 bases, with 7 bases of the junction left unmatched. CDR3 DNA sequence: TGTGCCAGCAGTTACTCTGACAGGGGCATAGGTGGCTACACCTTC. Its translation: CASSYSDRGIGGYTF.

J is TRBJ2-7 and V is TRBV4-2, with D tentatively TRBD2 (7 bases). There are 16 residues in the CDR3. Germline V gene sequence: CDR1 LGHNA, CDR2 YNFKEQ. V was pared by 4 bases and J by 1 base, with 17 bases between. CDR3 nucleotide sequence: TGTGCCAGCAGCCGAGAGGGGGGGACACAATCCTACGAGCAGTACTTC. It yields the protein CASSREGGTQSYEQYF.

This clone has just one count. The CDR3 sequence is CASSSTGEPAKNIQYF. The CDR3 DNA reads TGTGCCAGCAGCTCCACAGGGGAACCAGCCAAAAACATTCAGTACTTC. The chain recombines TRBV21-1 with TRBJ2-4; the table names TRBD1, a call not compared with the DNA. TRBV21-1 is flagged as a pseudogene. This CDR3 contains 16 residues.

A remark on this clone: Because the CDR3's place on the DNA is in doubt, the DNA is left out and the CDR3 is given as listed by TCRdb. V and J are TRBV27 and TRBJ2-3; TRBD2, the table's D call, lacks a check against the DNA. Germline values: CDR1 MNHEY, CDR2 SMNVEV (reference sequence). The CDR3 length equals 16 residues, ends included. This chain's CDR3 is CASSLSLRYFTDTQYF.

The gene calls are TRBV4-1 and TRBJ2-7; TRBD1 agrees at 7 bases. The CDR3 is 15 amino acids. The germline gives CDR1 MGHRA, CDR2 YSYEKL. Trimming removed 0 bases from V and 3 bases from J; junction bases left unmatched: 5. The CDR3 is CASSQEGDSYYEQYF. CDR3 sequence (DNA): TGCGCCAGCAGCCAAGAAGGGGACAGTTACTACGAGCAGTACTTC.

The gene calls are TRBV29-1 and TRBJ1-2, with D perhaps matching TRBD1 (5 bases). Trimming took 1 base from V and 3 from J, leaving 9 bases between them. CDR1 is SQVTM, CDR2 ANQGSEA, per germline. The CDR3 is 13 amino acids. CDR3: CSVEGGGDYGYTF. The CDR3 DNA reads as TGCAGCGTTGAAGGGGGAGGGGACTATGGCTACACCTTC. Combining the CDR3 with reference TRBV29-1 and TRBJ1-2 gives the whole variable domain SAVISQKPSRDICQRGTSLTIQCQVDSQVTMMFWYRQQPGQSLTLIATANQGSEATYESGFVIDKFPISRPNLTFSTLTVSNMSPEDSSIYLCSVEGGGDYGYTFGSGTRLTVV.